This T cell receptor (beta chain) was profiled in a study of OX40 agonist ivuxolimab in advanced cancers. In terms of the full investigation: Ivuxolimab was an agonistic, fully human IgG2 monoclonal antibody directed against OX40 (CD134), a costimulatory receptor. Intravenous ivuxolimab was administered to patients every 2 weeks at six dose levels: 0.01, 0.1, 0.3, 1.5, 3 and 10 mg/kg. Among the roughly 50 dose-escalation patients, some 19 had hepatocellular carcinoma, 15 melanoma, 9 renal cell carcinoma and 9 head and neck cancer. In the dose-escalation cohort, 65% to 85% of patients were male, and the mean age was 60 years with a range of roughly 23 to 79. Patients were allowed to have had prior anti-PD-1, anti-PD-L1 or anti-CTLA-4 therapy, and approximately 40% of the dose-escalation patients had been treated with checkpoint inhibitors. Partial responses occurred in three dose-escalation patients, of whom one had hepatocellular carcinoma and two had cutaneous melanoma. The point of sequencing TCRbeta in the periphery was to test whether ivuxolimab changed TCR sequence diversity and drove clonal T-cell expansion. The paper covers the monotherapy dose-escalation part of the phase I ivuxolimab trial, which included N = 52 patients. Broad study findings and their caveats: In the 0.1-3.0 mg/kg groups, partial responders had among the lowest normalized peripheral clonal expansion, particularly in CD8+ T cells. At doses of 0.1 to 3.0 mg/kg, clonal expansion of both CD4+ and CD8+ blood T cells was observed from baseline to week 6. The antigen specificity of the peripheral T cells that underwent clonal expansion was not determined. Low levels of normalized T-cell clonal expansion were also seen in some patients who did not respond. After ivuxolimab, more expanded clones were found on average in CD8+ T cells than in CD4+ T cells.

For sequencing of the TCRbeta CDR3 region, genomic DNA was extracted from the sorted cells. The immunoSEQ Assay was used for sequencing of TCRbeta CDR3 regions. TCRdb re-hosts the immuneACCESS table, in-frame sequences only. Its copies lack some clones; in the studies checked, an unresolved V gene accounts for under half of them, and the cause for the rest is not known. This sample gives tens of thousands of clones in total; roughly 90% of them show up just once. Clones ranked in the top ten supply around 5% of the sample. Patients with a history of autoimmune disease or receiving systemic immunosuppression were excluded from the trial. Peripheral blood for TCR sequencing was collected from all dose cohorts at baseline, on cycle 4 day 1, and on cycle 7 day 1. The samples were taken from a phase I, first-in-human, multicenter, open-label dose-escalation trial of ivuxolimab. The trial enrolled adults with locally advanced or metastatic head and neck squamous cell, hepatocellular, melanoma or renal cell carcinoma. Before TCR sequencing, CD4+ T cells and CD8+ T cells from peripheral blood were sorted into separate populations.

The CDR3 goes from the cysteine to the phenylalanine over 15 residues. The DNA shown is the 45-base CDR3, in frame from base 1. From the germline V gene (reference sequence), CDR1 is SGHKS and CDR2 is YYEKEE. The germline V and J ends show losses of 4 bases and 2 bases respectively, and no gene match explains 6 bases of the junction. Details on this clone: No antigen is known for it. One base away there is no much larger clone; base qualities are not given.

Recombination linked TRBV5-5 to TRBJ2-3; TRBD2 aligns with 8 central bases. Sample: CD4+ or CD8+ T cells sorted from blood, taken in a trial of the OX40 agonist ivuxolimab. The TCR sequence derives from an adult with an advanced solid tumor such as melanoma, head and neck, liver or kidney cancer. The CDR3 region has the sequence CASSLGLAVTDTQYF. DNA sequence: TGTGCCAGCAGCCTAGGACTAGCCGTCACAGATACGCAGTATTTT.